Many counts were recorded for the clone carrying this T cell receptor (beta chain). An end of the junction differs from the germline gene, which may be a read error. This specimen belongs to a study of blood T cells in healthy people across ages. Germline CDR1 SGHRS, CDR2 YFSETQ. The CDR3 totals 14 residues. Alongside a J-beta primer mix, a sample-barcoded 5' primer served in a second PCR lasting roughly 6 to 11 cycles. TCRdb used MiXCR to reprocess the 5' RACE reads, holding one entry per CDR3 protein. The repertoire consists of approximately 2,000,000 distinct CDR3 sequences, with roughly two fifths occurring once and the leading ten covering about 21%.

The clonotype comes from a human donor in good health. The sequenced material came from blood. This sequence joins TRBV5-1 and TRBJ2-7, with a possible D match to TRBD1 (6 bases). Here the CDR3 DNA reads TGTGCCAGCAGTCTTACAGGGCCTACCTACGAGCAGTACTTC. It translates to CASSLTGPTYEQYF.